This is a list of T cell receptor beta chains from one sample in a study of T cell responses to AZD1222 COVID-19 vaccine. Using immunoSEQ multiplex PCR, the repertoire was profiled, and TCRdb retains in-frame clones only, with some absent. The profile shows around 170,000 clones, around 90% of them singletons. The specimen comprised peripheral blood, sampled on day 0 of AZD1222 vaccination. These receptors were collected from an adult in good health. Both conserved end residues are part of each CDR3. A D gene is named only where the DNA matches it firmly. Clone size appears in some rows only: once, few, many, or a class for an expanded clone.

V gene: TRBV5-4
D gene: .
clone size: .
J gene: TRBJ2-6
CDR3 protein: CASSPDGVSGANVLTF
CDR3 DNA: TGTGCCAGCAGCCCGGACGGGGTCTCTGGGGCCAACGTCCTGACTTTC

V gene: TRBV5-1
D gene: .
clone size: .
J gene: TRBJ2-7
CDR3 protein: CASSWTSSYEQYF
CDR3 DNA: TGCGCCAGCAGCTGGACAAGTTCCTACGAGCAGTACTTC

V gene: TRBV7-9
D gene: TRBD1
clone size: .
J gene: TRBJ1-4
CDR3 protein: CASSLDRGRVEKLFF
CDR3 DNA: TGTGCCAGCAGCCTGGACAGGGGGCGCGTTGAAAAACTGTTTTTT

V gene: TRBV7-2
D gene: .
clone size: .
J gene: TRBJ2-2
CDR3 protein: CASSWLALGELFF
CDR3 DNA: TGTGCCAGCAGCTGGCTAGCGCTGGGGGAGCTGTTTTTT

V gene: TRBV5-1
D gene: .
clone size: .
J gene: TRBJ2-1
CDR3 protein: CASTTGTVSSYNEQFF
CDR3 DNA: TGCGCCAGCACGACCGGGACTGTGAGCTCCTACAATGAGCAGTTCTTC

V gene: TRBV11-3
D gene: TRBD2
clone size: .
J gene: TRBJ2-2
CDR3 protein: CASSLGTSGAGELFF
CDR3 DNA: TGTGCCAGCAGCTTGGGGACTAGCGGCGCCGGGGAGCTGTTTTTT

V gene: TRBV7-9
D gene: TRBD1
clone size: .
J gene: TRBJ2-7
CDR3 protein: CASSPPDRGQSSYEQYF
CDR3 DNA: TGTGCCAGCAGCCCCCCCGACAGGGGGCAAAGCTCCTACGAGCAGTACTTC

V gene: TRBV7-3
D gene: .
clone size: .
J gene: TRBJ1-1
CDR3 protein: CASSLMATGNTEAFF
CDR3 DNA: TGTGCCAGCAGCTTAATGGCGACAGGGAACACTGAAGCTTTCTTT

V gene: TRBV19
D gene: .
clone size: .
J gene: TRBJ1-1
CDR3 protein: CAPSLLQTKAFF
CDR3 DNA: TGTGCCCCAAGCCTTCTCCAAACAAAAGCTTTCTTT

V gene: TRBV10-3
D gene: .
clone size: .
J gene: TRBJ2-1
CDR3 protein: CAISESGEYNEQFF
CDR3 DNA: TGTGCCATCAGTGAGTCGGGAGAATACAATGAGCAGTTCTTC

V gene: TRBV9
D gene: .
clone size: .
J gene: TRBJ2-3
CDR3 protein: CASSPQLSTDTQYF
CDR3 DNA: TGTGCCAGCAGCCCCCAACTCTCCACAGATACGCAGTATTTT

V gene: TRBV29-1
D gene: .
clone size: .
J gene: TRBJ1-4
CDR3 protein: CSVEDLVGDGSGKLFF
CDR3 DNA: TGCAGCGTTGAAGATCTTGTAGGGGACGGCTCCGGGAAACTGTTTTTT

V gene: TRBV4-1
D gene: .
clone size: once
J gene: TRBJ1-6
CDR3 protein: CASSQIDRGALHF
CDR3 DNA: TGCGCCAGCAGCCAGATTGACCGGGGGGCCCTCCACTTT

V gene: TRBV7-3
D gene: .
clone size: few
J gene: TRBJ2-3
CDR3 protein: CASSPLGGPDTQYF
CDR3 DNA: TGTGCCAGCAGCCCGCTAGGAGGGCCAGATACGCAGTATTTT

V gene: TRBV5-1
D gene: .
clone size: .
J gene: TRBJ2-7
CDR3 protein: CASSDPGTYEQYF
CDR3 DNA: TGCGCCAGCAGCGACCCAGGGACCTACGAGCAGTACTTC

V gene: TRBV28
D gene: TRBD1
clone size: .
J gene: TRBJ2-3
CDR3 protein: CASSTQDRWNPFGYSTDTQYF
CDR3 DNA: TGTGCCAGCAGTACCCAGGACAGGTGGAATCCCTTTGGATACAGCACAGATACGCAGTATTTT

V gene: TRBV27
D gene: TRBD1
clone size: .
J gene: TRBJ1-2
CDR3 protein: CASTTQGANYGYTF
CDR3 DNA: TGTGCCAGTACAACCCAGGGGGCTAACTATGGCTACACCTTC

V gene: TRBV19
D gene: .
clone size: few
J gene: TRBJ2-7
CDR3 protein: CASSIFRGSSYEQYF
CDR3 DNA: TGTGCCAGTAGTATCTTCCGGGGGAGCTCCTACGAGCAGTACTTC

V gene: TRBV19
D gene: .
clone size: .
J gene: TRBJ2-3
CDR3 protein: CASSLDQRPPYTQYF
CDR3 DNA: TGTGCCAGTAGTCTTGACCAGCGCCCCCCTTATACGCAGTATTTT

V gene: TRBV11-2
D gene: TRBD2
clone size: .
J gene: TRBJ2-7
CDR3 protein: CASSLATSGNYEQYF
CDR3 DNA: TGTGCCAGCAGCTTAGCCACTAGCGGGAACTACGAGCAGTACTTC

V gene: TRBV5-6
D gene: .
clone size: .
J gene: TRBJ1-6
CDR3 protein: CASSLEFGVSYNSPLHF
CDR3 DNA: TGTGCCAGCAGCTTGGAGTTTGGGGTCTCCTATAATTCACCCCTCCACTTT

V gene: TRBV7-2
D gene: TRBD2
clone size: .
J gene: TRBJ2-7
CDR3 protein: CASSLGLAGDEQYF
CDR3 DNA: TGTGCCAGCAGCTTGGGACTAGCGGGGGACGAGCAGTACTTC

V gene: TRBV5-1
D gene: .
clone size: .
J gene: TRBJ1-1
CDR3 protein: CASSLIGINEAFF
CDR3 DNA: TGCGCCAGCAGCTTAATAGGGATTAATGAAGCTTTCTTT

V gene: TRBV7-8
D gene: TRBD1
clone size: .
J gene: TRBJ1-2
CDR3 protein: CASFNDQGETYSYGYTF
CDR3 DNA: TGTGCCAGCTTTAACGACCAGGGGGAGACGTACTCCTATGGCTACACCTTC

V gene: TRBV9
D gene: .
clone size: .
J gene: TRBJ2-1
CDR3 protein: CASSPRGPGNEQFF
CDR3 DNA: TGTGCCAGCAGCCCCCGAGGACCGGGCAATGAGCAGTTCTTC

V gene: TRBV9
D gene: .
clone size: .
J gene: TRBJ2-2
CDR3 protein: CASSPTGLGSGELFF
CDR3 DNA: TGTGCCAGCAGCCCTACGGGCCTGGGTTCCGGGGAGCTGTTTTTT

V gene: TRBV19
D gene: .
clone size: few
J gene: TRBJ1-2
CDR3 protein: CATKIGATYGYTF
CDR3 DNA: TGTGCCACCAAGATCGGTGCCACATATGGCTACACCTTC

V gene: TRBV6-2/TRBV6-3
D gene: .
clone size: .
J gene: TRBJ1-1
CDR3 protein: CASSFQRIPNTEAFF
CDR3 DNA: TGTGCCAGCAGTTTTCAGCGTATCCCGAACACTGAAGCTTTCTTT

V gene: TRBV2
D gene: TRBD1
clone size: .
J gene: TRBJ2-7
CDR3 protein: CASSGDSYEQYF
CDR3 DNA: TGTGCCAGCAGTGGGGACAGCTACGAGCAGTACTTC

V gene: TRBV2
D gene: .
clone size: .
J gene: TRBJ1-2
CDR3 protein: CASGRTVNGYTF
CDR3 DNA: TGTGCCAGCGGGCGGACAGTCAACGGCTACACCTTC

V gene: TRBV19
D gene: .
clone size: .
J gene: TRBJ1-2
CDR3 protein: CASSRSGQHNYGYTF
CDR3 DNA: TGTGCCAGTAGTCGTTCCGGACAGCATAACTATGGCTACACCTTC

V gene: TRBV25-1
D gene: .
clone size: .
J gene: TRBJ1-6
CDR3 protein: CASSVLRGAHNSPLHF
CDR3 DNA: TGTGCCAGCAGTGTCCTCAGGGGTGCCCATAATTCACCCCTCCACTTT

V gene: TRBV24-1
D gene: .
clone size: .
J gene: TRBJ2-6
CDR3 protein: CATSEAGANVLTF
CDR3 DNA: TGTGCCACCAGTGAAGCTGGGGCCAACGTCCTGACTTTC

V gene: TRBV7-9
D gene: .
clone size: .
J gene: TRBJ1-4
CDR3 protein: CASNLLGGEKLFF
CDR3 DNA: TGTGCCAGCAACTTGCTGGGGGGAGAAAAACTGTTTTTT

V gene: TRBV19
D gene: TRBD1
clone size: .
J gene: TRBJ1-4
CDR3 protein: CASSIGTGIIEKLFF
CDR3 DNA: TGTGCCAGTAGTATTGGGACAGGGATAATAGAAAAACTGTTTTTT

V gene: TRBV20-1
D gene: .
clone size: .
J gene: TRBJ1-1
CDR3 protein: CSAAMNTEAFF
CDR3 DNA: TGCAGTGCGGCCATGAACACTGAAGCTTTCTTT

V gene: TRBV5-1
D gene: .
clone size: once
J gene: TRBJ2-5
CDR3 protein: CASSLSLQETQYF
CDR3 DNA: TGCGCCAGCAGCTTGTCTCTCCAAGAGACCCAGTACTTC

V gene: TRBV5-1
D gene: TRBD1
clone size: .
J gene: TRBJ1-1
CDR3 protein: CASSPRTGDTEAFF
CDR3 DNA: TGCGCCAGCAGCCCGAGGACAGGGGACACTGAAGCTTTCTTT

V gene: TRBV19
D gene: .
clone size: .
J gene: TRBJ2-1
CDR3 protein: CASTRTDSSSYNEQFF
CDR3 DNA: TGTGCCAGTACCCGGACGGACTCAAGCTCCTACAATGAGCAGTTCTTC

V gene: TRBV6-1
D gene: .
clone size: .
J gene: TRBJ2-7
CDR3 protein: CASSDRWTYEQYF
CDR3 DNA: TGTGCCAGCAGTGACAGATGGACCTACGAGCAGTACTTC

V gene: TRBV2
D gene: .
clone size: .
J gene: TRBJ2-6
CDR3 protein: CASSYSGLSGANVLTF
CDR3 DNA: TGTGCCAGCAGCTACAGTGGACTCTCTGGGGCCAACGTCCTGACTTTC

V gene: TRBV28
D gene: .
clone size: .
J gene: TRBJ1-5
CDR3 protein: CASSPRPENQPQHF
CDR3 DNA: TGTGCCAGCAGTCCGCGACCTGAGAATCAGCCCCAGCATTTT

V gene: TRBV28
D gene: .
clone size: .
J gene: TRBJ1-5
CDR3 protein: CASTLSLGQPQHF
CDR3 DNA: TGTGCCAGCACCCTTAGTCTCGGTCAGCCCCAGCATTTT

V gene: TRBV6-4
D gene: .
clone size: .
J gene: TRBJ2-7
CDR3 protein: CASSDQEGAEQYF
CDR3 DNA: TGTGCCAGCAGTGACCAGGAGGGGGCCGAGCAGTACTTC

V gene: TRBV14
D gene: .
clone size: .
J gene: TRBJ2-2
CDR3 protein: CASSQASRQINTGELFF
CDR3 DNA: TGTGCCAGCAGCCAAGCTAGCCGGCAGATAAACACCGGGGAGCTGTTTTTT

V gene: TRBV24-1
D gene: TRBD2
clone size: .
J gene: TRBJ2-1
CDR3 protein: CATGTVGTSGSNEQFF
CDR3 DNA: TGTGCCACAGGGACAGTCGGGACTAGCGGGAGTAATGAGCAGTTCTTC

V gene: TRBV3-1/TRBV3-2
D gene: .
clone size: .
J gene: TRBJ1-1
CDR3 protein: CASSLPHRENTEAFF
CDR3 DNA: TGTGCCAGCAGCTTACCCCACAGGGAAAACACTGAAGCTTTCTTT

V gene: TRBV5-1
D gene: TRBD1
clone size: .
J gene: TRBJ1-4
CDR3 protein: CASSLMDRVDEKLFF
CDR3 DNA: TGCGCCAGCAGCTTGATGGACAGGGTTGACGAAAAACTGTTTTTT

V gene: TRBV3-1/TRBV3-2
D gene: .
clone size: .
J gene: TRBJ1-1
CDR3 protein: CASSRQYTEAFF
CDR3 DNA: TGTGCCAGCAGCCGACAGTACACTGAAGCTTTCTTT

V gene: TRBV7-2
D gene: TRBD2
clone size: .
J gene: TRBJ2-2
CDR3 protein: CASIQGGLAGARTGELFF
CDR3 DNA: TGTGCCAGCATTCAAGGGGGACTAGCGGGAGCGAGGACCGGGGAGCTGTTTTTT

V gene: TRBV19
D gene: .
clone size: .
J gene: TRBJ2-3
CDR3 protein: CASSIASAVTSTDTQYF
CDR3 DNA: TGTGCCAGTAGTATCGCCTCGGCGGTTACCAGCACAGATACGCAGTATTTT

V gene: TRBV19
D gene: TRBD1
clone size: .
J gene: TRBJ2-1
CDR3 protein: CASSSVPGQGSEFF
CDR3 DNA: TGTGCCAGTAGTTCGGTCCCGGGACAGGGGTCCGAGTTCTTC

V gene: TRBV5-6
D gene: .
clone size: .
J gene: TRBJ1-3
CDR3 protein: CASSLGQYGNTIYF
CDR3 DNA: TGTGCCAGCAGCTTGGGACAGTATGGAAACACCATATATTTT